This T cell receptor beta chain was identified during a study of blood T cell repertoires in COVID-19. Study information: Some COVID-19 samples were acute and others convalescent; all came from the United States, Italy and Spain. PBMCs, B-cell-depleted T cells, or T cells were the source of the cDNA or gDNA that made up the material.

Germline CDR1 is MNHEY and CDR2 is SMNVEV (reference sequence). J gave up 8 bases and V 5 bases, and 13 bases lay outside the gene matches. The CDR3 contains 17 residues. This clone has only one observation. Libraries were prepared by immunoSEQ multiplex PCR; TCRdb keeps only in-frame clonotypes and omits some of them. This table holds roughly 160,000 clones, more than 85% found once. The source of this sequence is a man aged 18 to 29 with acute or convalescent COVID-19. V gene TRBV27 combines with J gene TRBJ2-1, with 12 bases lining up with TRBD1. The source material was peripheral blood. CDR3 protein: CASSPRDRGPVWDEQFF. Written as DNA, the CDR3 is TGTGCCAGCAGTCCCCGGGACAGGGGGCCCGTGTGGGATGAGCAGTTCTTC.